This TCR beta chain derives from a study of PD-L1 blockade in urothelial cancer. In the study overall: T cells numbered a median of about 140,000 in the blood samples.

Sample time point: peripheral blood 6 weeks after treatment start. Produced via immunoSEQ multiplex PCR; TCRdb's table is partial and in-frame only. The table has approximately 28,000 clones, approximately 80% seen once; the top ten hold almost 3%. The CDR3 sequence is 15 residues long. V dropped 4 bases and J dropped 5; count of bases not matched to a gene: 8. Per germline, CDR1 MDHEN and CDR2 SYDVKM. This material consisted of PBMCs, taken around atezolizumab (anti-PD-L1) treatment. This TCR came from a man between 65 and 79 years old with urothelial cancer. This chain joins TRBV28 and TRBJ2-5, with TRBD1 matching 9 bases. CDR3 residues: CASSSNRGLYETQYF. The CDR3 DNA reads as TGTGCCAGCAGTTCGAACAGGGGGCTGTATGAGACCCAGTACTTC.